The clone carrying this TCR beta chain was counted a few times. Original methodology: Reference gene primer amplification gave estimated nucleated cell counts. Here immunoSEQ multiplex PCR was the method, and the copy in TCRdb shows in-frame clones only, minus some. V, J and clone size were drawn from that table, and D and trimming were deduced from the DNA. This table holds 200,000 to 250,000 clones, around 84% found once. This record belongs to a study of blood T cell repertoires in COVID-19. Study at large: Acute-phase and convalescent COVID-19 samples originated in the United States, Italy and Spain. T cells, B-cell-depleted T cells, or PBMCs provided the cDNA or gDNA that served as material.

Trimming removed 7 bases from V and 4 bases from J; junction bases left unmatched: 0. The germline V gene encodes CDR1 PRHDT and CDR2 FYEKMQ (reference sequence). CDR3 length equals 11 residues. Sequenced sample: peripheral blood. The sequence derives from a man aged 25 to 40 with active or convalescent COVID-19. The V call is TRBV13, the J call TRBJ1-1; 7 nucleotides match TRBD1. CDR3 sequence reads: CASTGGTEAFF. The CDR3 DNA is TGTGCCAGCACAGGGGGCACTGAAGCTTTCTTT.